The sequence of this T cell receptor beta chain was determined in a study of blood T cell repertoires in COVID-19. CDR1 SEHNR and CDR2 FQNEAQ come from the germline V gene (reference sequence). J gave up 6 bases and V 1 base, and 6 bases lay outside the gene matches. The CDR3 runs to 15 residues. Original processing methods: By means of reference gene primer amplification, nucleated cell counts were estimated. Using immunoSEQ multiplex PCR, the repertoire was profiled, and TCRdb retains in-frame clones only, with some absent. The DNA was the basis for D and trimming; V, J and clone size are from that table. The table lists 60,000 to 85,000 clones, about nine tenths of them singletons.

The chain couples TRBV7-9 to TRBJ2-1, with 7 bases aligning to TRBD2. The sequence was collected from a man aged 50 to 59 with active COVID-19. The sequenced material came from peripheral blood. The CDR3 DNA is TGTGCCAGCAGCTTAGACGGACTAGTTTCCAATGAGCAGTTCTTC. This sequence encodes CASSLDGLVSNEQFF.